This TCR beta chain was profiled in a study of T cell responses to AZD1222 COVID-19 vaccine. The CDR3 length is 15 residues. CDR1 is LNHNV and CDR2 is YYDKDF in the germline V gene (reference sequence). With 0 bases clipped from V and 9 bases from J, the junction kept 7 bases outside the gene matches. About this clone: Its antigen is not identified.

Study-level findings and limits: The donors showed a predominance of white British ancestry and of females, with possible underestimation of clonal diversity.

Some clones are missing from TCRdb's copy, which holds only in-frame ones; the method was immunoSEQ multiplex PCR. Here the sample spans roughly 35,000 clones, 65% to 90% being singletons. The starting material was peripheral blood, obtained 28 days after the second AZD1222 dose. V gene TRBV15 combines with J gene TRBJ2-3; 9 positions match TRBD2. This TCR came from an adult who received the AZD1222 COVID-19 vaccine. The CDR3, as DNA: TGTGCCACCAGCAGAGACCTAGCGGGATGGGAAACGCAGTATTTT. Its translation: CATSRDLAGWETQYF.